This T cell receptor beta chain was recovered during a study of blood T cell repertoires in COVID-19. Study summary: Acute-phase and convalescent COVID-19 samples originated in the United States, Italy and Spain. T cells, B-cell-depleted T cells, or PBMCs provided the cDNA or gDNA that served as material.

V lost 4 bases and J lost 4, with 20 bases in between. The CDR3 is made up of 17 amino acids. CDR1 is SGHRS and CDR2 is YFSETQ in the germline V gene. Per the study methods: Researchers report that nucleated cell counts were estimated from reference gene primer amplification. Sequenced by immunoSEQ multiplex PCR; TCRdb stores in-frame clones only, minus some. V, J and clone size were drawn from that table, and D and trimming were deduced from the DNA. The table records fewer than 250,000 clones, 87% of them present only once. This chain connects TRBV5-1 to TRBJ2-2; D is unresolved. This sequence was found in a woman in her 30s with acute COVID-19. Sample: PBMCs or T cells enriched from blood (not recorded which). The CDR3 loop reads CASSPPNIPNFTGELFF. The DNA for the CDR3 is TGCGCCAGCAGCCCACCTAATATACCAAATTTCACCGGGGAGCTGTTTTTT.